The present T cell receptor (beta chain) was sequenced within a study of blood T cell repertoires in COVID-19. Germline V gene lookup returns CDR1 SGHAT and CDR2 FQNNGV. This CDR3 region has 14 residues. V gave up 4 bases and J gave up 0 bases, with 7 bases separating them. Residents of about two dozen US areas, aged roughly 18 to 95 years, made up the participants. Profiled with immunoSEQ multiplex PCR; TCRdb holds only in-frame clones, not every one. The sample contains 200,000 to 300,000 clones, 70% to 90% of which appear only once. The specimen sequenced was PBMCs or T cells enriched from blood (not recorded which). The chain links TRBV11-2 to TRBJ1-3; possible D gene TRBD1, 5 bases. The TCR was taken from a man in his forties or fifties who had recovered from COVID-19. The CDR3 DNA follows: TGTGCCAGCAGCTCTGGGGCCTCTGGAAACACCATATATTTT. It yields the protein CASSSGASGNTIYF.